This T cell receptor beta chain was retrieved from a study of blood T cells in healthy people across ages (dated by TCRdb to about 2015). Some background on the complete study: In model experiments, roughly one uniquely barcoded TCR beta cDNA molecule per two T cells was captured by template switching. The study measured age-related changes in TCR beta repertoire diversity using deep sequencing normalized with unique cDNA molecular identifiers. Four age groups were formed from the donors: young (average approximately 15 years), middle-aged (approximately 39), aged (approximately 60) and long-lived (around 80). To avoid experimental bias, donors of different ages were randomly spread across the sequencing lanes. For two donors (one aged 18 to 29 and one aged 80 or older), the study analyzed two additional independent replicas of 1 million unique cDNA reads from the same blood draw.

Libraries were built with 5' RACE. Reads for this sample came from an Illumina HiSeq 2500. A second about 7 to 11 cycle PCR used a sample-barcoded 5' primer and a J-beta primer mix. A template-switch 5' adaptor carrying 12 random nucleotides introduced a unique molecular identifier onto each TCR beta cDNA molecule. Each sample yielded at least 3 million CDR3-containing paired-end reads. First-strand cDNA was synthesized from all RNA with the Mint cDNA synthesis kit, primed by a TRBC-specific oligonucleotide. Following uracil-DNA glycosylase treatment, a first 18-cycle PCR with universal primers M1SS and BC2_uni_R was performed on all cDNA. For the original study's pipeline: For normalization, 1 million high-quality reads were randomly selected from each sample, with every read carrying a distinct molecular identifier. Reads sharing molecular identifiers were discarded rather than binned into consensus sequences. MiTCR, set to a Q25 quality threshold and the strictest error-elimination algorithm, was used for CDR3 identification, clonotype clustering and error correction. A nonparametric unseen species model with Euler transformation was used to estimate a lower bound on total TCR beta diversity. In-frame beta chains were kept once TCRdb had trimmed the public reads at Q25 with fastp and called clones with MiXCR. Rows with one shared CDR3 protein collapse into an entry with the most common genes and DNA. These V and J calls originate from TCRdb's pipeline instead of the authors' own analysis. In all, the sample holds around 800,000 distinct CDR3 sequences, and around 62% of those were seen once. The leading ten clones occupy 25% to 30% of the sample.

Donors were a few dozen systemically healthy Caucasian individuals from Russia aged roughly 6 to 90 years. Approximately 9 milliliters of peripheral blood were collected from each donor into EDTA-treated Vacutainer tubes. Ficoll-Paque density-gradient centrifugation was used to isolate PBMCs, with at least 6.5 million per sample. Trizol reagent was used to extract total RNA from the PBMCs, yielding at least 5.5 micrograms per sample. Naive CD45RAhigh/CD27high T cell percentages were measured by flow cytometry on a PBMC aliquot from every donor. The CDR3, from cysteine to phenylalanine, totals 14 residues. The CDR3 DNA has 42 bases and is translated from base 1. Cut back by 1 base and 3 bases, the V and J ends lie 10 bases apart. Per the germline V gene (reference sequence), LNHNV is the CDR1 and YYDKDF is the CDR2. The paper's findings and limits, for the study overall: The CMV infection status of donors was not known, potentially confounding age-related changes in expanded clonotypes. Compared with the aged group, the long-lived group had more naive CD4+ T cells, fewer expanded clones and increased TCR diversity, a pattern suggesting age selection. A strong correlation was found between observed TCR beta diversity and the percentage of naive T cells measured by flow cytometry. Conclusive comparison of naive and antigen-experienced compartments was prevented by the profiling of bulk unsorted PBMCs. Total diversity estimates from one million sequenced T cells were considered lower bounds and underestimates. As age increased, observed TCR beta diversity per million T cells dropped in a roughly linear way, and a significant reduction was already evident by age 40.

This clonotype was seen a handful of times. Its antigen remains unidentified. Base qualities are not recorded, but no much larger clone differs from it by a single base. The sequence is built from TRBV15 and TRBJ2-7, with the D segment identity uncertain. The clonotype was recovered from a man between 25 and 39 years old in good health. The sample was blood. Read as DNA, the sequence is TGTGCCACCAGCAGAGGAAGTAGGGACTACGAGCAGTACTTC. Translated, this gives CATSRGSRDYEQYF.